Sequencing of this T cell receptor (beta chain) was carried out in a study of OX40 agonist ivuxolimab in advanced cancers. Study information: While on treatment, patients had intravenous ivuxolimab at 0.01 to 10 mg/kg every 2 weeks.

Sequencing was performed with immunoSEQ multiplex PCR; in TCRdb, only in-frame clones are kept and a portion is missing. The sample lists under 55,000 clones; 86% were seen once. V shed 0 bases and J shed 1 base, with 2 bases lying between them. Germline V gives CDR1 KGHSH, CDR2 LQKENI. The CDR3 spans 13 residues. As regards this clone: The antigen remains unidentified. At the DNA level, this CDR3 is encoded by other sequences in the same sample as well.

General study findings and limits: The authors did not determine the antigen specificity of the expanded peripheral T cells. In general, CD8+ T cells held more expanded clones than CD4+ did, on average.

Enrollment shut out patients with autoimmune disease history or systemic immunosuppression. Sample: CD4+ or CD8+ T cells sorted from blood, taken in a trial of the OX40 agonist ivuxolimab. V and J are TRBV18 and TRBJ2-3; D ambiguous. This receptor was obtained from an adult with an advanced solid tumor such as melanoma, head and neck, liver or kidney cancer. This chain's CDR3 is CASSPPGTDTQYF. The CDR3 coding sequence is TGTGCCAGCTCACCACCTGGCACAGATACGCAGTATTTT.